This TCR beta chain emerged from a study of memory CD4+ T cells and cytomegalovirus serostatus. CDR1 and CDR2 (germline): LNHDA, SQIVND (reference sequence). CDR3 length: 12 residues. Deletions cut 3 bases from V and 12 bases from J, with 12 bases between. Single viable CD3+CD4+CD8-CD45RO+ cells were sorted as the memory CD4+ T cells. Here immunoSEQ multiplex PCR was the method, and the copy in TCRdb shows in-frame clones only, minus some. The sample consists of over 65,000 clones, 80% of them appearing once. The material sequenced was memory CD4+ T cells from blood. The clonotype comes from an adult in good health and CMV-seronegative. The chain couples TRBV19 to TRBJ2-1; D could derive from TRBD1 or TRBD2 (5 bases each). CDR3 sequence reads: CASSMDLGTQFF. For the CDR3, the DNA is TGTGCCAGTAGTATGGACCTTGGGACGCAGTTCTTC.